The 11 T cell receptor beta chains below were found in one sample sequenced in a study of blood T cell repertoires in COVID-19. Using immunoSEQ multiplex PCR, the repertoire was profiled, and TCRdb retains in-frame clones only, with some absent. The profile shows around 230,000 clones, 88% of them singletons. The specimen sequenced was PBMCs or T cells enriched from blood (not recorded which). The receptors stem from a woman between 25 and 40 years old who had recovered from COVID-19.

CDR3 nucleotide sequence: TGTGCCAGCAGGTTCTCCAGGGGCGAGCAGTACTTC. Its protein product is CASRFSRGEQYF. The genes are TRBV6-5 and TRBJ2-7; a possible D gene is TRBD1 (6 bases). The CDR3 has 12 residues. The germline CDR1 and CDR2 sequences are MNHEY and SVGAGI. V lost 6 bases and J lost 6, with 12 bases in between.

The V call is TRBV7-2, the J call TRBJ2-5, with a weak D call TRBD1 (5 bases). The V gene lost 3 bases and the J gene lost 4 bases, with 12 bases spanning the gap. The CDR3 runs 14 residues. From germline, CDR1 is SGHTA and CDR2 FQGNSA. Here the CDR3 DNA reads TGTGCCAGCAGCTTTACATCTGGGGCAGAGACCCAGTACTTC. This sequence encodes CASSFTSGAETQYF. The full variable domain, rest sourced from reference TRBV7-2 and TRBJ2-5, is GAGVSQSPSNKVTEKGKDVELRCDPISGHTALYWYRQSLGQGLEFLIYFQGNSAPDKSGLPSDRFSAERTGGSVSTLTIQRTQQEDSAVYLCASSFTSGAETQYFGPGTRLLVL.

This clone was found a few times. V gene TRBV6-5 combines with J gene TRBJ1-2, with D hard to call. There are 13 residues in the CDR3. Trimming left V 6 bases short and J 8 bases short, with 16 bases between. From germline, CDR1 is MNHEY and CDR2 SVGAGI. The CDR3 nucleotides read TGTGCCAGCAGCAGCAGAATGCGCGGCGGCTACACCTTC. Translation gives CASSSRMRGGYTF.

This clone was detected only once. V gene TRBV15 combines with J gene TRBJ2-7; weak D call: TRBD2 (6 bases). The CDR3 length is 13 residues. V gave up 8 bases and J gave up 4 bases, with 15 bases separating them. Germline CDR1 LNHNV, CDR2 YYDKDF (reference sequence). The CDR3 region is CATGARAGYEQYF. The DNA for the CDR3 is TGTGCCACCGGTGCCAGGGCGGGGTACGAGCAGTACTTC.

CDR3 loop: CASTLPDEKLFF. The DNA for the CDR3 is TGTGCCAGCACCCTTCCTGATGAAAAACTGTTTTTT. The chain uses TRBV27 and TRBJ1-4; D not resolved. Germline V CDR1 and CDR2: MNHEY, SMNVEV (reference sequence). V lost 7 bases and J lost 6, with 9 bases in between. The CDR3 sequence is 12 residues long.

For the CDR3, the DNA is TGTGCCAGCAGCTTAGATGCAGGACTCTATGGCTACACCTTC. It specifies CASSLDAGLYGYTF. The J gene is TRBJ1-2, the V gene TRBV11-2; D not resolved. Germline CDR1 SGHAT, CDR2 FQNNGV. V was trimmed by 0 bases and J by 4 bases, leaving 9 bases between them. This CDR3 contains 14 residues. The full variable domain, in which reference TRBV11-2 and TRBJ1-2 provide the parts outside the CDR3, is EAGVAQSPRYKIIEKRQSVAFWCNPISGHATLYWYQQILGQGPKLLIQFQNNGVVDDSQLPKDRFSAERLKGVDSTLKIQPAKLEDSAVYLCASSLDAGLYGYTFGSGTRLTVV.

V gene TRBV7-9 combines with J gene TRBJ1-1; no definite D call. Trimming took off 0 bases at V and 2 bases at J, with 7 bases between the two ends. CDR3 length equals 14 residues. From germline, CDR1 is SEHNR and CDR2 FQNEAQ (reference sequence). The CDR3, as DNA: TGTGCCAGCAGCTTAGCCGGGTTTAACACTGAAGCTTTCTTT. Its translation is CASSLAGFNTEAFF.

The CDR3 loop is CASSFYRSFNQPQHF. The CDR3 DNA reads as TGTGCCAGCAGCTTTTACAGGTCCTTCAATCAGCCCCAGCATTTT. V gene TRBV5-8 combines with J gene TRBJ1-5; TRBD1 is a possible D gene (5 bases). CDR1 and CDR2 from the germline V gene are SGHTS and YDEGEE. The germline V and J ends were trimmed by 2 bases and 3 bases, with 12 bases remaining between them. The CDR3 has 15 amino acids.

The CDR3 nucleotides are TGTGCCAGCAGCCGACTAGGGGACTCGCCCTACACAGATACGCAGTATTTT. Translation: CASSRLGDSPYTDTQYF. The chain combines TRBV7-3 with TRBJ2-3; D is perhaps TRBD2 (6 bases). Germline CDR1 and CDR2: SGHTA and FQGTGA. CDR3 length equals 17 residues. Deletions cut 5 bases from V and 2 bases from J, with 20 bases between.

The V call is TRBV15, the J call TRBJ1-5; TRBD1 is a possible D gene (6 bases). The CDR3 sequence is 17 residues long. Germline CDR1 is LNHNV and CDR2 is YYDKDF (reference sequence). V was trimmed by 0 bases and J by 2 bases, leaving 14 bases between them. CDR3 protein: CATSRDYRGLGNQPQHF. The DNA for the CDR3 is TGTGCCACCAGCAGAGATTATAGGGGGTTGGGCAATCAGCCCCAGCATTTT.

V gene TRBV7-3 combines with J gene TRBJ2-3, with unresolved D. The V end was cut by 2 bases, the J end by 0 bases, with 3 bases between. Germline V gives CDR1 SGHTA, CDR2 FQGTGA. The CDR3 is made up of 13 amino acids. The CDR3 protein is CASSLGSTDTQYF. The CDR3 coding sequence is TGTGCCAGCAGCTTAGGCAGCACAGATACGCAGTATTTT.